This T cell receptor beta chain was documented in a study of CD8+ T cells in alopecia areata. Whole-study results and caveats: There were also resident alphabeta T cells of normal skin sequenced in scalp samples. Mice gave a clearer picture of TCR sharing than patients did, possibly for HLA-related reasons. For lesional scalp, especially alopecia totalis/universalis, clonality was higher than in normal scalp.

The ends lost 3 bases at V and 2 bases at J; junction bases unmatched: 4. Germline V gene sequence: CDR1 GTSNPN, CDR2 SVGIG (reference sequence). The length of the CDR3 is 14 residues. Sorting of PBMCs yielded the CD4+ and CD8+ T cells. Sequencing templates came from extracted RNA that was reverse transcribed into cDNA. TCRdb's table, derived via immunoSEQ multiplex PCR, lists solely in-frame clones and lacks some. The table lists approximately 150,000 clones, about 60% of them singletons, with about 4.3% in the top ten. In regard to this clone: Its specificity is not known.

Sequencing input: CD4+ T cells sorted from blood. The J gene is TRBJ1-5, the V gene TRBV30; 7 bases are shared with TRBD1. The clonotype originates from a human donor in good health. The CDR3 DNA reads TGTGCCTGGAGCTTCACAGGGGGCAATCAGCCCCAGCATTTT. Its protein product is CAWSFTGGNQPQHF.